This T cell receptor beta chain is from a study of blood T cell repertoires in COVID-19. In the study overall: There were acute and convalescent COVID-19 samples, and they came from the United States, Italy and Spain. T cells, B-cell-depleted T cells, or PBMCs provided the cDNA or gDNA that served as material.

CDR1 is MNHNY and CDR2 is SVGAGI in the germline V gene (reference sequence). The CDR3 extends over 14 amino acids. V was cut by 0 bases and J by 5 bases, with 7 bases left in between. As handled by the study authors: Quantification of nucleated cells was approximated via reference gene primer amplification. Method: immunoSEQ multiplex PCR; TCRdb's copy keeps in-frame clones and lacks some. The DNA was the basis for D and trimming; V, J and clone size are from that table. The sample yields about 400,000 clones, approximately 90% seen once. What was sequenced was peripheral blood. The rearrangement links TRBV6-6 to TRBJ2-2; D gene uncertain. The TCR comes from a woman aged 25 to 39 with acute or convalescent COVID-19. The CDR3: CASSYSFQTGELFF. CDR3 nucleotides: TGTGCCAGCAGTTACTCGTTTCAGACCGGGGAGCTGTTTTTT.